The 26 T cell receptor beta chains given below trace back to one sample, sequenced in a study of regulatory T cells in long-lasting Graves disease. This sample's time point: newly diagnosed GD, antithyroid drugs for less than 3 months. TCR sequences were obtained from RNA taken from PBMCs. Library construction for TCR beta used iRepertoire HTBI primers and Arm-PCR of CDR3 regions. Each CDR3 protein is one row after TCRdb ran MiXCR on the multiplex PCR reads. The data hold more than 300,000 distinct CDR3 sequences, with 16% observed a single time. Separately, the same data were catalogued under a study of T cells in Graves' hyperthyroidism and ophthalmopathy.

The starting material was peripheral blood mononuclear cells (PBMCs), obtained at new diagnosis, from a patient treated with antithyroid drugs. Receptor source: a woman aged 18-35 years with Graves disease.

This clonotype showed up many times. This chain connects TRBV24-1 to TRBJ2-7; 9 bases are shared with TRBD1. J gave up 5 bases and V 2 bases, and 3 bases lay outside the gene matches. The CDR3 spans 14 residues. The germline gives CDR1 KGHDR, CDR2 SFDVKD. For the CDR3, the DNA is TGTGCCACCAGTGATTCGGGACAGGGTAACGAGCAGTACTTC. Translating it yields CATSDSGQGNEQYF.

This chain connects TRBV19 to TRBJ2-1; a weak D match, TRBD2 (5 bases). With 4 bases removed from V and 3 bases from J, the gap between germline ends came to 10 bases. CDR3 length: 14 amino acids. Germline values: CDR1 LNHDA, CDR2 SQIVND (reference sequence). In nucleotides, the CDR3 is TGTGCCAGTAGTAACCAGCGGCTCTACAATGAGCAGTTCTTC. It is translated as CASSNQRLYNEQFF.

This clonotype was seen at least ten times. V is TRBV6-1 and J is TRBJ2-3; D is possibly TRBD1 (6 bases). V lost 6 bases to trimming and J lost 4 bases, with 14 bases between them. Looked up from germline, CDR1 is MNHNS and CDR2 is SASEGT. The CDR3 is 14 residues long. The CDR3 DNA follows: TGTGCCAGCAGCAGGCACAGGGCCTCAGATACGCAGTATTTT. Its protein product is CASSRHRASDTQYF.

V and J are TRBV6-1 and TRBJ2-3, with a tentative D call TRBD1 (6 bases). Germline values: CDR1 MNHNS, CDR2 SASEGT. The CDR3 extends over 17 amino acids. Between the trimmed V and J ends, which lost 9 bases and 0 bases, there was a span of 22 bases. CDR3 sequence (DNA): TGTGCCAGTGGGGGACAACGACGCATCTCTAGCACAGATACGCAGTATTTT. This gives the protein CASGGQRRISSTDTQYF.

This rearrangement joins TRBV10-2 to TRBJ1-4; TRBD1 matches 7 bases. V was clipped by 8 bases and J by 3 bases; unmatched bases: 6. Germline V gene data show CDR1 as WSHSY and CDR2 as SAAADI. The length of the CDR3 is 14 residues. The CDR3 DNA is TGCGCCAGCTGGGGGGGACAGTCTAATGAAAAACTGTTTTTT. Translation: CASWGGQSNEKLFF.

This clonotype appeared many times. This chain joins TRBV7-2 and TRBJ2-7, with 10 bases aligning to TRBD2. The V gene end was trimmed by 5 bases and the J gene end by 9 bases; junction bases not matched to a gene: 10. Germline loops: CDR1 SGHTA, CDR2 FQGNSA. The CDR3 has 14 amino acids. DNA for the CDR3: TGTGCCAGCAGCACTGGGCCTAGCGGGGGCTCGCAGTACTTC. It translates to CASSTGPSGGSQYF.

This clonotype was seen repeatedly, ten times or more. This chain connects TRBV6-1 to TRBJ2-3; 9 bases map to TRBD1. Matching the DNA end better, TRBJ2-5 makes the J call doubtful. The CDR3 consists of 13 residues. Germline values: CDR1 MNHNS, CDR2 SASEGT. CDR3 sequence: CASRTTGGASQYF. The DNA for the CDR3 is TGTGCCAGCAGGACCACAGGGGGCGCCTCCCAGTACTTC.

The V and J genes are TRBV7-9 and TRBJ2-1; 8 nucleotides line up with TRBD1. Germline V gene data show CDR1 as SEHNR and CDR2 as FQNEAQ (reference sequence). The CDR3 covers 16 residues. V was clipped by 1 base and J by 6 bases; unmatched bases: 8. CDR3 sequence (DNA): TGTGCCAGCAGCTTAGAGGGGACAGGAAGGAGCAATGAGCAGTTCTTC. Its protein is CASSLEGTGRSNEQFF. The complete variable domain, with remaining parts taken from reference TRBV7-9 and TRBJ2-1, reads DTGVSQNPRHKITKRGQNVTFRCDPISEHNRLYWYRQTLGQGPEFLTYFQNEAQLEKSRLLSDRFSAERPKGSFSTLEIQRTEQGDSAMYLCASSLEGTGRSNEQFFGPGTRLTVL.

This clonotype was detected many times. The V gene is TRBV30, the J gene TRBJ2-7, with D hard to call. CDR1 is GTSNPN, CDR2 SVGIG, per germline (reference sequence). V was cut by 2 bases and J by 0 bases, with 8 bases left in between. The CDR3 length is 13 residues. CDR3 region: CAWSSGISYEQYF. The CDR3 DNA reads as TGTGCCTGGAGTTCTGGCATCTCCTACGAGCAGTACTTC.

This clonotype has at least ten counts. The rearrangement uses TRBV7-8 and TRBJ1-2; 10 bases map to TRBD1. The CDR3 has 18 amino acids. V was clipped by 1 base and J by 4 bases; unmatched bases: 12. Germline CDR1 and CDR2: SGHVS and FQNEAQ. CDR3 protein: CASSLDRQGARLGYGYTF. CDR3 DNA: TGTGCCAGCAGCTTAGACCGACAGGGGGCTAGGCTAGGCTATGGCTACACCTTC.

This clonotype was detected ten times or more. Written as DNA, the CDR3 is TGTGCCAGCAGTTCCCCCTTGGGGGGCGTCGACGTCCACACCTTC. Residues: CASSSPLGGVDVHTF. The rearrangement links TRBV28 to TRBJ1-2; tentative D call: TRBD1 (6 bases). V was pared by 4 bases and J by 12 bases, with 24 bases between. The germline V gene has CDR1 MDHEN and CDR2 SYDVKM. The CDR3 covers 15 residues.

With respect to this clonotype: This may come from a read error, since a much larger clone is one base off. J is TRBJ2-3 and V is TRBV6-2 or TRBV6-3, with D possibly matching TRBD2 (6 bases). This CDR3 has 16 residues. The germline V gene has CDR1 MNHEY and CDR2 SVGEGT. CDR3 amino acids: CASRIGGLAPYNEQSF. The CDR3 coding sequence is TGTGCCAGCAGGATCGGGGGTCTAGCGCCCTACAATGAGCAGTCCTTC.

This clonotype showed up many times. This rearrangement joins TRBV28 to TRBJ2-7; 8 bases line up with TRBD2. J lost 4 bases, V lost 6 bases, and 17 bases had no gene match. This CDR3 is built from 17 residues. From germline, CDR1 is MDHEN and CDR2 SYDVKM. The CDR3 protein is CASRATRGSGSRYEQYF. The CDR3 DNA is TGTGCCAGCAGAGCAACTAGGGGCAGCGGGAGTAGGTACGAGCAGTACTTC.

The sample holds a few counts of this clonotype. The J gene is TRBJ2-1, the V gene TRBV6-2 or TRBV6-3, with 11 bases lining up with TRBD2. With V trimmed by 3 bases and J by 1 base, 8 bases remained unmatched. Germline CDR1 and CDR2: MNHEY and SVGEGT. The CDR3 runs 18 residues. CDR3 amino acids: CASSYSGGAQVSYNEQFF. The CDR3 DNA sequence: TGTGCCAGCAGTTATAGCGGGGGGGCCCAAGTTTCCTACAATGAGCAGTTCTTC.

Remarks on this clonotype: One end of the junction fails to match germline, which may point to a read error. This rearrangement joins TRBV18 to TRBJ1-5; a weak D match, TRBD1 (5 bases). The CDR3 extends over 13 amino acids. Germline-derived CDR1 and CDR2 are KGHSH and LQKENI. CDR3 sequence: CASSPTGAQLQHF. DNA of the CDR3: TGTGCCAGCTCACCTACAGGTGCCCAGCTCCAGCATTTT. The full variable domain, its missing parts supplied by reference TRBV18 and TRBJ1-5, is NAGVMQNPRHLVRRRGQEARLRCSPMKGHSHVYWYRQLPEEGLKFMVYLQKENIIDESGMPKERFSAEFPKEGPSILRIQQVVRGDSAAYFCASSPTGAQLQHFGDGTRLSIL.

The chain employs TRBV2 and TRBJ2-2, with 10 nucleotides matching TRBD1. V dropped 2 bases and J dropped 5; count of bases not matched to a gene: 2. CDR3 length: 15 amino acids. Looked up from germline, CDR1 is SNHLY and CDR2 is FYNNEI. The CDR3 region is CASSEPGQGTGELFF. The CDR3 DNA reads TGTGCCAGCAGTGAACCGGGACAGGGGACCGGGGAGCTGTTTTTT.

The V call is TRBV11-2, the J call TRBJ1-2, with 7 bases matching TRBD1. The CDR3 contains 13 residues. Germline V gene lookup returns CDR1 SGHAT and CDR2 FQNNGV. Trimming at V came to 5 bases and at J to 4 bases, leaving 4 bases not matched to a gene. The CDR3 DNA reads TGTGCCAGCAGCCCGACAGGGCGCTATGGCTACACCTTC. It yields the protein CASSPTGRYGYTF.

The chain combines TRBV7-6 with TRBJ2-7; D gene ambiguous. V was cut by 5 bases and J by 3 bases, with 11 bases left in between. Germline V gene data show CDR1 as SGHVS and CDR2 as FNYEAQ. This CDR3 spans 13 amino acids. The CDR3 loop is CASSRTAGYEQYF. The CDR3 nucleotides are TGTGCCAGCAGCCGGACGGCCGGCTACGAGCAGTACTTC.

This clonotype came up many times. The CDR3 coding sequence is TGCAGTGCCCGATATAGCGGGAGTTACTCCTACAATGAGCAGTTCTTC. Protein: CSARYSGSYSYNEQFF. J is TRBJ2-1 and V is TRBV20-1, with 9 bases lining up with TRBD2. V gave up 6 bases and J gave up 0 bases; unmatched junction bases: 9. The CDR3 extends over 16 amino acids. Germline V gene data show CDR1 as DFQATT and CDR2 as SNEGSKA (reference sequence).

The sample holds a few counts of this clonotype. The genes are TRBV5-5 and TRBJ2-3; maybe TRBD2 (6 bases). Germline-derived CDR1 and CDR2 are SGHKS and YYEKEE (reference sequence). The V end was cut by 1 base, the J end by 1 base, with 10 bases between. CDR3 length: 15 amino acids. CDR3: CASSLNPGGTDTQYF. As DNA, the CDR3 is TGTGCCAGCAGCTTGAATCCGGGAGGCACAGATACGCAGTATTTT.

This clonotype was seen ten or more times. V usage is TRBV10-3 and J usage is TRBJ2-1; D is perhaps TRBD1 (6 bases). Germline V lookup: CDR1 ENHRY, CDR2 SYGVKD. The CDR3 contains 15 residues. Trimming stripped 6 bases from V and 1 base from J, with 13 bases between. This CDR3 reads CAIRTGTRSYNEQFF. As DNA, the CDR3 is TGTGCCATCAGGACCGGGACAAGATCCTACAATGAGCAGTTCTTC.

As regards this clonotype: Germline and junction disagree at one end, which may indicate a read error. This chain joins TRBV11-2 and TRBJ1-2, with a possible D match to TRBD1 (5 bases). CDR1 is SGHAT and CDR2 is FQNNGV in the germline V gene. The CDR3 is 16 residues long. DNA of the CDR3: TGTGCCAGCAGCCAAGATTACGACAGCGCTAACCATGGCTACACCTTC. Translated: CASSQDYDSANHGYTF.

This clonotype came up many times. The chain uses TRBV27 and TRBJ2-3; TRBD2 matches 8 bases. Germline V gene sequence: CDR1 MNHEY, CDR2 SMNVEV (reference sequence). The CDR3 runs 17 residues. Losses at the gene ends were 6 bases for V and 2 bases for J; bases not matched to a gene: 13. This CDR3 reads CASSKFQRGPITDTQYF. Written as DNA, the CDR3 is TGTGCCAGCAGCAAATTTCAGCGGGGGCCGATCACAGATACGCAGTATTTT.

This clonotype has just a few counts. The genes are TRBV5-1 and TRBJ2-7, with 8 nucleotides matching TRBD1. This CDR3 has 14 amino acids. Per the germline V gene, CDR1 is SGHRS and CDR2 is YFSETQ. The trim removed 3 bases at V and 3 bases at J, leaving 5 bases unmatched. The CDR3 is CASSSRDRFYEQYF. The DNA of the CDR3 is TGCGCCAGCAGCTCCCGGGACAGGTTCTACGAGCAGTACTTC.

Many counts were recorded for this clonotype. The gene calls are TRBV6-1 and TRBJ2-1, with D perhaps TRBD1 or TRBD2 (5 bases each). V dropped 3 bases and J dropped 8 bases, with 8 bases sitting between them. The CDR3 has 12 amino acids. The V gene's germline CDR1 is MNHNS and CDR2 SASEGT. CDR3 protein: CASSDMGDEQFF. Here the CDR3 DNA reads TGTGCCAGCAGTGACATGGGGGATGAGCAGTTCTTC.

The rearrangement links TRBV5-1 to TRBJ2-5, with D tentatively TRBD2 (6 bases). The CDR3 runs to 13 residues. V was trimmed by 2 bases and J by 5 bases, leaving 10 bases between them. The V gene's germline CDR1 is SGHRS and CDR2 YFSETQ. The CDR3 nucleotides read TGCGCCAGCAGCTTAAGGAGCGGGGAGACCCAGTACTTC. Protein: CASSLRSGETQYF.